This TCR beta chain was identified during a study of blood T cell repertoires in COVID-19 (dated by TCRdb to about 2020). With regard to the full study: The collaborator samples originated in the United States, Italy and Spain and spanned the acute and convalescent phases of COVID-19. Deeply sampled blood TCRbeta repertoires from subjects exposed to, actively infected with, or recovered from COVID-19 were included in the dataset. Where available, HLA class I and class II types were obtained from metadata supplied by the sample provider rather than from assay-based typing. The repertoires were released in a freely available public database intended as a resource for research on the immune response to SARS-CoV-2. The sample metadata nearly always contained a de-identified subject ID, COVID-19 status, age in years and sex. The prospective study material was composed of cDNA or gDNA derived from T cells, B-cell-depleted T cells, or PBMCs. Samples were obtained from the ongoing ImmuneRACE study (first 160 participants) and from about 1,300 subjects provided by 6 global collaborators.

The immunoSEQ Assay, a bias-controlled multiplex PCR, was used to amplify TCRbeta CDR3 regions from genomic DNA. As for how the authors treated the data: The number of nucleated cells in each sample was estimated from the amplification of reference gene primers within the assay. To quantify the absolute abundance of each unique TCRbeta CDR3 rearrangement, sequence reads were collapsed and filtered. For each sample, productive Simpson clonality was calculated as the square root of Simpson's diversity index over productive rearrangements. Not all clones reach the TCRdb copy of this immuneACCESS table, which keeps in-frame sequences only. Checked studies attribute under half of the gap to unresolved V genes and leave the rest unexplained. V, J and clone size derive from that table, while D and trimming were established from the DNA sequence. The sample table records fewer than 300,000 clones; approximately 90% of these occur just once. About 2% of the sample lies in the top ten.

What the work shows at the level of the full study, not this receptor alone: The amount of clinical and demographic metadata varied by source and participant and was provided uncurated.

The CDR3 sequence holds 18 residues, the cysteine and phenylalanine included. Only the CDR3 part of the read is kept: 54 bases, read in frame from the first base. Regarding this clone: This clone's antigen is unknown. Per-nucleotide qualities are absent, and no much larger clonotype sits a single base away.

Enrolling through a virtual design, the prospective study's participants ranged in age from roughly 18 to 89 years and lived across about two dozen United States geographic areas. In the prospective study, participants were assigned to cohorts based on the clinical history participants reported in a screening survey and a study questionnaire. Each participant in the prospective study had whole blood, serum and a nasopharyngeal or oropharyngeal swab collected by mobile phlebotomists. Participants in the prospective study had the option to provide additional blood draws and questionnaires over a roughly 2-month period. Prospective study blood samples were shipped either frozen or at room temperature before DNA extraction.

The receptor comes from a woman in her 40s with acute COVID-19. Sequencing was done on a sample of PBMCs or T cells enriched from blood (not recorded which). The V and J segments used are TRBV12-2 and TRBJ1-1. TRBV12-2 is annotated as a pseudogene. The bases are TGTGCAAGTCGCTTCTGGAACCCAAGGGCTACCGGGGGCACTGAAGCTTTCTTT. Its protein reads: CASRFWNPRATGGTEAFF.